This T cell receptor beta chain was retrieved from a study of T cell responses to AZD1222 COVID-19 vaccine. Notes on this clone: Its antigen is not known.

Study-level results: Spike was spanned by vaccine-associated CD4 TCRs, which were dominant at 160-218 and 743-854.

CDR3 length: 15 residues. The germline V gene encodes CDR1 SGDLS and CDR2 YYNGEE. V gave up 0 bases and J gave up 0 bases, with 7 bases separating them. The method was immunoSEQ multiplex PCR; TCRdb's version includes in-frame clones alone and lacks a portion of them. Here the sample spans around 160,000 clones, around 91% being singletons. The receptor was isolated from an adult in good health. Sequencing was performed on peripheral blood, taken on day 0 of AZD1222 vaccination. The chain joins TRBV9 to TRBJ1-5; the D is unclear. CDR3 DNA: TGTGCCAGCAGCGTAGTCCCAGATAGCAATCAGCCCCAGCATTTT. Residues: CASSVVPDSNQPQHF.